This passage covers 14 T cell receptor beta chains from one sample sequenced in a study of cytomegalovirus exposure and HLA in healthy donors. A multiplex PCR was run with 60 Vbeta primers and 13 Jbeta primers. Assay used: immunoSEQ multiplex PCR; TCRdb lists only in-frame clones, some missing. The table includes some 190,000 clones, around 82% detected once. Material for sequencing was PBMCs. These receptors were obtained from a woman between 25 and 40 years old in good health and CMV-seropositive.

The chain joins TRBV5-6 to TRBJ1-2, with 8 bases matching TRBD1. The length of the CDR3 is 17 residues. CDR1 and CDR2 from the germline V gene are SGHDT and YYEEEE. V trimming: 4 bases; J trimming: 1 base; junction bases outside the gene matches: 12. The CDR3 DNA follows: TGTGCCAGCAGCCCGGACAGGGTATTGGTCCGTAACTATGGCTACACCTTC. Translated, it gives CASSPDRVLVRNYGYTF.

The CDR3 loop is CASSQGRASGGNKQYF. Here the CDR3 DNA reads TGCGCCAGCAGCCAGGGGAGGGCTAGCGGGGGGAATAAGCAGTACTTC. The chain employs TRBV4-1 and TRBJ2-5; 11 nucleotides align to TRBD2. Trimming removed 3 bases from V and 11 bases from J; junction bases left unmatched: 14. Germline V gene lookup returns CDR1 MGHRA and CDR2 YSYEKL. This CDR3 is 16 amino acids long.

There are a few counts of this clone. The chain carries TRBV2 and TRBJ1-5; D gene unclear. The CDR3 has 12 amino acids. With 6 bases removed from V and 12 bases from J, the gap between germline ends came to 15 bases. Germline lookup yields CDR1 SNHLY and CDR2 FYNNEI. CDR3 nucleotides: TGTGCCAGCAGCCCCTCGGGAAGGGTCCAGCATTTT. Its translation: CASSPSGRVQHF.

Only one count was recorded for this clone. The V and J genes are TRBV27 and TRBJ1-3; 9 nucleotides align to TRBD1. The CDR3 is made up of 18 amino acids. J gave up 3 bases and V 10 bases, and 19 bases lay outside the gene matches. Germline CDR1 is MNHEY and CDR2 is SMNVEV (reference sequence). The CDR3 nucleotides read TGTGCCACCCTACACGGCCCTTCACAGGGGGCGAGTGGAAACACCATATATTTT. It is translated as CATLHGPSQGASGNTIYF.

This chain joins TRBV18 and TRBJ1-2, with 8 positions matching TRBD1. This CDR3 is built from 13 residues. Trimming took 5 bases from V and 4 from J; bases not matched to a gene: 3. From germline, CDR1 is KGHSH and CDR2 LQKENI. The CDR3 reads CASSVDRAYGYTF. The CDR3 DNA reads TGTGCCAGCTCAGTGGACAGGGCCTATGGCTACACCTTC.

The rearrangement joins TRBV6-6 to TRBJ2-1; D call uncertain. Trimming pared 4 bases from V and 6 bases from J, leaving 10 bases between. This CDR3 contains 13 residues. Germline V CDR1 and CDR2: MNHNY, SVGAGI (reference sequence). CDR3 in amino acids: CASSSVIGNEQFF. The CDR3 nucleotides read TGTGCCAGCAGTTCAGTGATTGGCAATGAGCAGTTCTTC.

For this clone: The same CDR3 can be traced to other DNA sequences in this sample. This chain joins TRBV5-4 and TRBJ2-1; 8 bases are shared with TRBD2. The CDR3 is 16 residues long. Germline lookup yields CDR1 SGHNT and CDR2 YYREEE (reference sequence). V trimming: 4 bases; J trimming: 1 base; junction bases outside the gene matches: 7. The CDR3 here is CASSLASGGSYNEQFF. Here the CDR3 DNA reads TGTGCCAGCAGCCTAGCCAGCGGGGGATCCTACAATGAGCAGTTCTTC. The whole variable domain, filled in from reference TRBV5-4 and TRBJ2-1, reads ETGVTQSPTHLIKTRGQQVTLRCSSQSGHNTVSWYQQALGQGPQFIFQYYREEENGRGNFPPRFSGLQFPNYSSELNVNALELDDSALYLCASSLASGGSYNEQFFGPGTRLTVL.

This clone was found once. The genes are TRBV12-5 and TRBJ2-7, with TRBD1 matching over 7 bases. This CDR3 contains 11 residues. Germline assignment: CDR1 LGHNT and CDR2 FRNRAP. Trimming removed 6 bases from V and 9 bases from J; junction bases left unmatched: 5. CDR3 sequence (DNA): TGTGCTAGTGGATACGCAGGGGGGCAGTACTTC. Protein product: CASGYAGGQYF.

The rearrangement joins TRBV9 to TRBJ1-4, with 7 bases that match TRBD1. Germline V gene lookup returns CDR1 SGDLS and CDR2 YYNGEE. V was pared by 0 bases and J by 3 bases, with 2 bases of the junction left unmatched. The CDR3 length is 15 residues. The CDR3 DNA is TGTGCCAGCAGCGTAGATCAGGGGGCTAATGAAAAACTGTTTTTT. Its protein product is CASSVDQGANEKLFF.

CDR3 sequence: CASSPGGSGGSETQYF. The CDR3 DNA reads TGCGCCAGCAGCCCGGGCGGTAGCGGGGGGTCGGAGACCCAGTACTTC. This chain joins TRBV5-1 and TRBJ2-5, with 10 bases lining up with TRBD2. Germline trimming cut 4 bases from V and 5 bases from J; bases unmatched to any gene: 11. Per the germline V gene, CDR1 is SGHRS and CDR2 is YFSETQ. This CDR3 region has 16 residues.

In its sample, this clone was seen a few times. The V gene is TRBV7-6, the J gene TRBJ2-2; D may be TRBD1 (6 bases). V gave up 5 bases and J gave up 6 bases, with 13 bases separating them. The CDR3 runs 14 residues. Per germline, CDR1 SGHVS and CDR2 FNYEAQ. CDR3 in DNA: TGTGCCAGCAGCCATTCACAGGGAGCCGGGGAGCTGTTTTTT. Translation: CASSHSQGAGELFF.

The chain recombines TRBV4-1 with TRBJ2-3, with 9 bases that match TRBD2. The germline V gene encodes CDR1 MGHRA and CDR2 YSYEKL. The CDR3 has 16 amino acids. V shed 4 bases, J shed 5 bases, and the junction held 10 bases outside the gene matches. CDR3 nucleotides: TGCGCCAGCAGCCGCCGACTAGCGGAGGAAGGAGATACGCAGTATTTT. It is translated as CASSRRLAEEGDTQYF.

This chain uses TRBV21-1 with TRBJ2-5; the D call of TRBD2 is as the table states it, not checked on the DNA. TRBV21-1 is flagged as a pseudogene. This CDR3 has 13 amino acids. CDR3 bases: TGTGCCAGCAGCTCCTGGGTGAGGGAGACCCAGTACTTC. Translation: CASSSWVRETQYF.

This chain uses TRBV5-4 with TRBJ1-3; the D is unclear. The CDR3 has 13 amino acids. In germline, CDR1 is SGHNT, CDR2 YYREEE (reference sequence). V lost 3 bases and J lost 8, with 12 bases in between. The CDR3 protein is CASSYHPTDTIYF. CDR3 nucleotides: TGTGCCAGCAGCTACCACCCTACGGACACCATATATTTT.